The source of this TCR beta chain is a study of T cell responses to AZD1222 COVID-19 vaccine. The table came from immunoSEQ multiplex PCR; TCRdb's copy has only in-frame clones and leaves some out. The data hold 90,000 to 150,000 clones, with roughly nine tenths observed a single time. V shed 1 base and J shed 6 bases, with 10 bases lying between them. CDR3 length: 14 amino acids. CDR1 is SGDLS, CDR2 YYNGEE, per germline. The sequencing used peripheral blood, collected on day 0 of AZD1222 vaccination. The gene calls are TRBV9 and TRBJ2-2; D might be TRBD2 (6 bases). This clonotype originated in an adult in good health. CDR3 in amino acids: CASSVIPGAGELFF. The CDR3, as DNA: TGTGCCAGCAGCGTAATTCCGGGAGCCGGGGAGCTGTTTTTT.